The 12 T cell receptor beta chains below were found in one sample sequenced in a study of T cell responses to AZD1222 COVID-19 vaccine. Only in-frame clones appear in the TCRdb table, and some are missing; sequencing was by immunoSEQ multiplex PCR. The profile covers fewer than 120,000 clones, with approximately 90% appearing a single time and 1.5% to 2% taken by the ten largest. The material was peripheral blood, obtained on day 0 of AZD1222 vaccination. All receptors derive from an adult in good health.

The V and J genes are TRBV18 and TRBJ1-1, with a weak D call TRBD1 (6 bases). Germline values: CDR1 KGHSH, CDR2 LQKENI. V lost 3 bases, J lost 3 bases, and 11 bases lay in between. This CDR3 region has 14 residues. CDR3 bases: TGTGCCAGCTCACCGTTACAGGGTCACACTGAAGCTTTCTTT. Protein sequence: CASSPLQGHTEAFF.

The rearrangement joins TRBV27 to TRBJ2-5; D unresolved. The CDR3 is made up of 11 amino acids. The germline V gene encodes CDR1 MNHEY and CDR2 SMNVEV (reference sequence). V lost 3 bases and J lost 3, with 2 bases in between. The CDR3 region has the DNA TGTGCCAGCAGTTTCGAAGAGACCCAGTACTTC. Amino acids: CASSFEETQYF.

This sequence joins TRBV19 and TRBJ1-2; 11 bases line up with TRBD1. CDR3 length equals 14 residues. The V gene end was trimmed by 3 bases and the J gene end by 7 bases; junction bases not matched to a gene: 4. Germline V gene lookup returns CDR1 LNHDA and CDR2 SQIVND (reference sequence). The CDR3 DNA follows: TGTGCCAGTAGTATTATGGACAGGGGGCTTGGCTACACCTTC. Translation: CASSIMDRGLGYTF.

The V and J genes are TRBV10-3 and TRBJ2-3; D not certain. Germline CDR1 reads ENHRY; CDR2 reads SYGVKD. The V end was cut by 4 bases, the J end by 3 bases, with 2 bases between. The CDR3 sequence is 11 residues long. CDR3 in amino acids: CAISVTDTQYF. DNA for the CDR3: TGTGCCATCAGTGTAACAGATACGCAGTATTTT.

Here the CDR3 DNA reads TGTGCTAGTGGTTTGGCAGGGGGCCCGAACACTGAAGCTTTCTTT. This translates into CASGLAGGPNTEAFF. The chain employs TRBV12-5 and TRBJ1-1; TRBD1 agrees at 8 bases. This CDR3 is built from 15 residues. V was pared by 1 base and J by 1 base, with 2 bases of the junction left unmatched. Germline V lookup: CDR1 LGHNT, CDR2 FRNRAP.

For this clone: At one boundary the junction diverges from the germline segment, which might be a read error. The V and J genes are TRBV5-1 and TRBJ2-2; TRBD1 matches at 10 bases. The CDR3 runs to 15 residues. CDR1 SGHRS and CDR2 YFSETQ come from the germline V gene. DNA of the CDR3: TGCGCCAGCAGCCCGGGACAGGGGAACGCCGGGGAGCTGTTTTTT. Protein product: CASSPGQGNAGELFF.

This clone was found once. J is TRBJ1-2 and V is TRBV2; 10 positions agree with TRBD1. With V trimmed by 5 bases and J by 7 bases, 7 bases remained unmatched. From germline, CDR1 is SNHLY and CDR2 FYNNEI. This CDR3 has 14 amino acids. The CDR3 DNA reads as TGTGCCAGCAGTACCGGGACAGGGGTAGGTGGCTACACCTTC. This codes for CASSTGTGVGGYTF.

The chain links TRBV11-2 to TRBJ2-7; 7 bases line up with TRBD2. The CDR3 has 14 residues. V lost 1 base and J lost 1; bases outside the gene matches: 1. Germline V gene sequence: CDR1 SGHAT, CDR2 FQNNGV. Written as DNA, the CDR3 is TGTGCCAGCAGCTTAGTGGGGGGGTCCTACGAGCAGTACTTC. It is translated as CASSLVGGSYEQYF.

This clone was seen just once. The J gene is TRBJ2-2, the V gene TRBV7-2, with D unresolved. The CDR3 runs 13 residues. Trimming left V 1 base short and J 4 bases short, with 4 bases between. Germline CDR1 reads SGHTA; CDR2 reads FQGNSA. The CDR3 spells CASSLVRTGELFF. In DNA form, the CDR3 reads TGTGCCAGCAGCTTAGTTCGCACCGGGGAGCTGTTTTTT.

The J gene is TRBJ1-3, the V gene TRBV30; D is ambiguous. The V end lost 3 bases, the J end lost 0 bases, and 6 bases lay between the germline ends. Germline V lookup: CDR1 GTSNPN, CDR2 SVGIG (reference sequence). This CDR3 contains 13 residues. The CDR3 nucleotides are TGTGCCTGGAGAATCCTCTCTGGAAACACCATATATTTT. Its translation is CAWRILSGNTIYF. The full variable domain, rest sourced from reference TRBV30 and TRBJ1-3, is SQTIHQWPATLVQPVGSPLSLECTVEGTSNPNLYWYRQAAGRGLQLLFYSVGIGQISSEVPQNLSASRPQDRQFILSSKKLLLSDSGFYLCAWRILSGNTIYFGEGSWLTVV.

The CDR3 region has the DNA TGTGCCAGTAGTGTCCAGGGGGCCAAAAACATTCAGTACTTC. This codes for CASSVQGAKNIQYF. V gene TRBV19 combines with J gene TRBJ2-4; D is possibly TRBD1 (6 bases). There are 14 residues in the CDR3. Germline V gene data show CDR1 as LNHDA and CDR2 as SQIVND (reference sequence). The V and J ends lost 5 bases and 1 base respectively, with 9 bases between them.

V gene TRBV7-6 combines with J gene TRBJ1-2, with D tentatively TRBD1 (5 bases). V dropped 4 bases and J dropped 10 bases, with 13 bases sitting between them. The germline gives CDR1 SGHVS, CDR2 FNYEAQ. The CDR3 runs to 12 residues. CDR3 loop: CASSSAGVPYTF. The CDR3 nucleotides are TGTGCCAGCAGCTCCGCGGGGGTACCCTACACCTTC. The complete variable domain, with remaining parts taken from reference TRBV7-6 and TRBJ1-2, reads GAGVSQSPRYKVTKRGQDVALRCDPISGHVSLYWYRQALGQGPEFLTYFNYEAQQDKSGLPNDRFSAERPEGSISTLTIQRTEQRDSAMYRCASSSAGVPYTFGSGTRLTVV.